This passage covers 11 T cell receptor beta chains from one sample sequenced in a study of control samples from healthy donors and cancer patients. TCRdb's table, derived via immunoSEQ multiplex PCR, lists solely in-frame clones and lacks some. The sample gives 54,000 or so clones, roughly 94% of which show up once; 2.4% is in the top ten. Source material: blood. The source is a man aged 30-40 years in good health.

The CDR3 here is CASLDRGTYSNQPQHF. The DNA for the CDR3 is TGTGCCAGTCTGGACAGGGGAACTTATAGCAATCAGCCCCAGCATTTT. The chain is built from TRBV19 and TRBJ1-5; TRBD1 matches at 9 bases. With 8 bases clipped from V and 0 bases from J, the junction kept 8 bases outside the gene matches. Germline V CDR1 and CDR2: LNHDA, SQIVND (reference sequence). The CDR3 loop spans 16 amino acids.

The chain is built from TRBV24-1 and TRBJ2-2; 7 nucleotides agree with TRBD1. The CDR3 has 14 amino acids. V lost 8 bases to trimming and J lost 5 bases; unmatched junction nucleotides: 7. The germline V gene encodes CDR1 KGHDR and CDR2 SFDVKD. This chain's CDR3 is CATKGDSETGELFF. CDR3 nucleotide sequence: TGTGCCACCAAGGGGGACAGTGAGACCGGGGAGCTGTTTTTT.

The chain links TRBV30 to TRBJ2-2, with TRBD2 matching 8 bases. This CDR3 has 15 amino acids. V trimming: 5 bases; J trimming: 4 bases; junction bases outside the gene matches: 9. The germline gives CDR1 GTSNPN, CDR2 SVGIG (reference sequence). CDR3 coding DNA: TGTGCCTGGGTCGATGGGACTAGGGTCACCGGGGAGCTGTTTTTT. Its protein is CAWVDGTRVTGELFF.

The chain is built from TRBV6-5 and TRBJ2-1, with D maybe TRBD1 (5 bases). V lost 1 base and J 2 bases, leaving 6 bases between the germline ends. CDR3 length equals 14 residues. Germline assignment: CDR1 MNHEY and CDR2 SVGAGI. This CDR3 is CASSYLGAYNEQFF. DNA of the CDR3: TGTGCCAGCAGTTACTTAGGGGCCTACAATGAGCAGTTCTTC.

In this sample, this clone turned up once. The gene calls are TRBV7-2 and TRBJ2-7, with 12 bases that match TRBD2. The CDR3 extends over 14 amino acids. Germline V gene data show CDR1 as SGHTA and CDR2 as FQGNSA. Unmatched junction bases numbered 6, after V lost 5 bases and J lost 7 bases. As DNA, the CDR3 is TGTGCCAGCAGCAAGACTAGCGGGAGTCGGGAGCAGTACTTC. Translated, it gives CASSKTSGSREQYF.

The CDR3 DNA is TGTGCCAGCTCACCATCAGCGGGGAACACTGAAGCTTTCTTT. Translation gives CASSPSAGNTEAFF. The chain is built from TRBV18 and TRBJ1-1; D gene ambiguous. CDR1 and CDR2 (germline): KGHSH, LQKENI. The CDR3 runs 14 residues. The germline V and J ends were trimmed by 2 bases and 1 base, with 8 bases remaining between them.

This chain links TRBV7-2 with TRBJ2-1; 10 bases line up with TRBD2. The CDR3 has 16 residues. Unmatched junction bases numbered 2, after V lost 3 bases and J lost 0 bases. The germline V gene encodes CDR1 SGHTA and CDR2 FQGNSA. The CDR3 DNA reads as TGTGCCAGCAGCTTGGCTAGCGGGAGCTCCTACAATGAGCAGTTCTTC. This translates into CASSLASGSSYNEQFF.

The gene calls are TRBV7-2 and TRBJ1-2, with TRBD1 as a possible D gene (6 bases). Germline V gives CDR1 SGHTA, CDR2 FQGNSA. CDR3 length: 15 amino acids. V was cut by 1 base and J by 6 bases, with 15 bases left in between. CDR3 amino acids: CASSLDVQGRDGYTF. DNA for the CDR3: TGTGCCAGCAGCTTAGACGTCCAGGGGAGGGATGGCTACACCTTC.

The V call is TRBV9, the J call TRBJ2-1, with 8 bases lining up with TRBD1. The CDR3 consists of 17 residues. V gave up 4 bases and J gave up 0 bases; unmatched junction bases: 9. Germline V CDR1 and CDR2: SGDLS, YYNGEE. The CDR3 nucleotides read TGTGCCAGCAGCTTTTCCTCGGGACAGGCCTCCTACAATGAGCAGTTCTTC. Translation: CASSFSSGQASYNEQFF. Full variable domain (missing parts from reference TRBV9 and TRBJ2-1): DSGVTQTPKHLITATGQRVTLRCSPRSGDLSVYWYQQSLDQGLQFLIQYYNGEERAKGNILERFSAQQFPDLHSELNLSSLELGDSALYFCASSFSSGQASYNEQFFGPGTRLTVL.

The gene calls are TRBV15 and TRBJ1-5; D is possibly TRBD1 (5 bases). CDR1 LNHNV and CDR2 YYDKDF come from the germline V gene (reference sequence). The germline V and J ends were trimmed by 3 bases and 2 bases, with 11 bases remaining between them. The CDR3 covers 15 residues. For the CDR3, the DNA is TGTGCCACCAGCAGGGGACCCCGAGGCAATCAGCCCCAGCATTTT. Protein product: CATSRGPRGNQPQHF. Combining the CDR3 with reference TRBV15 and TRBJ1-5 gives the whole variable domain DAMVIQNPRYQVTQFGKPVTLSCSQTLNHNVMYWYQQKSSQAPKLLFHYYDKDFNNEADTPDNFQSRRPNTSFCFLDIRSPGLGDTAMYLCATSRGPRGNQPQHFGDGTRLSIL.

The rearrangement joins TRBV4-1 to TRBJ2-7; unclear D gene. This CDR3 is 13 amino acids long. The V gene's germline CDR1 is MGHRA and CDR2 YSYEKL. Trimming removed 3 bases at V and 7 bases at J, with 13 bases between. CDR3 in DNA: TGCGCCAGCAGCCAGAAGCTGGGTTTGGAGCAGTACTTC. Translated, it gives CASSQKLGLEQYF.